This entry lists 10 T cell receptor beta chains sequenced from one sample in a study of blood T cells in healthy people across ages. The authors ran a second PCR of 7 to 11 cycles using a sample-barcoded 5' primer and a J-beta primer mix. From the 5' RACE reads, TCRdb called clonotypes with MiXCR, one entry per CDR3 protein. The sample records about 830,000 distinct CDR3 sequences, approximately 65% being singletons. Sequenced input: blood. These receptors originate from a man aged 30 to 39 in good health.

V and J are TRBV4-3 and TRBJ2-1, with TRBD2 matching 9 bases. The V gene end was trimmed by 0 bases and the J gene end by 6 bases; junction bases not matched to a gene: 15. CDR3 length: 19 amino acids. Germline values: CDR1 LGHNA, CDR2 YSLEER. CDR3 DNA: TGCGCCAGCAGCCAAGATATGAGGTTGAGCGGGGGGATCTCCAATGAGCAGTTCTTC. This gives the protein CASSQDMRLSGGISNEQFF.

V usage is TRBV6-1 and J usage is TRBJ2-5; D gene ambiguous. The CDR3 has 13 amino acids. Looked up from germline, CDR1 is MNHNS and CDR2 is SASEGT. The V and J ends lost 6 bases and 4 bases respectively, with 12 bases between them. CDR3 nucleotides: TGTGCCAGCAGCCCAGGAGCTTCAGAGACCCAGTACTTC. As protein: CASSPGASETQYF.

The chain joins TRBV29-1 to TRBJ2-5; the D gene could be TRBD1 or TRBD2 (5 bases each). Germline loops: CDR1 SQVTM, CDR2 ANQGSEA. With 7 bases removed from V and 5 bases from J, the gap between germline ends came to 14 bases. The CDR3 covers 12 residues. The CDR3 here is CSGSGLGETQYF. The CDR3 DNA is TGCAGCGGGTCGGGGCTGGGGGAGACCCAGTACTTC.

This chain links TRBV10-3 with TRBJ1-4, with 8 nucleotides matching TRBD1. The CDR3 extends over 14 amino acids. Losses at the gene ends were 2 bases for V and 5 bases for J; bases not matched to a gene: 1. Germline V lookup: CDR1 ENHRY, CDR2 SYGVKD. CDR3 nucleotides: TGTGCCATCAGTGAGGACAGGGGAAATGAAAAACTGTTTTTT. Its protein product is CAISEDRGNEKLFF.

The chain recombines TRBV6-6 with TRBJ2-6; D gene ambiguous. Trimming cost V 1 base and J 0 bases, with 4 bases left between them. The V gene's germline CDR1 is MNHNY and CDR2 SVGAGI (reference sequence). This CDR3 spans 15 amino acids. CDR3 amino acids: CASSYYSSGANVLTF. CDR3 coding DNA: TGTGCCAGCAGTTACTATAGCTCTGGGGCCAACGTCCTGACTTTC.

The rearrangement joins TRBV20-1 to TRBJ2-3, with TRBD2 matching 11 bases. Germline-derived CDR1 and CDR2 are DFQATT and SNEGSKA (reference sequence). The length of the CDR3 is 16 residues. Trimming at V came to 1 base and at J to 2 bases, leaving 5 bases not matched to a gene. DNA for the CDR3: TGCAGTGCTAGAGTCGAGACTAGCGGGGACACAGATACGCAGTATTTT. Translated, it gives CSARVETSGDTDTQYF.

V usage is TRBV9 and J usage is TRBJ2-2; 9 bases fit TRBD2. The junction had 11 bases not matched to a gene; V was cut back by 0 bases and J by 5 bases. Germline V gives CDR1 SGDLS, CDR2 YYNGEE. The CDR3 length is 18 residues. CDR3 loop: CASSVAAGGPGGTGELFF. The CDR3 DNA reads as TGTGCCAGCAGCGTAGCGGCGGGAGGGCCAGGGGGTACCGGGGAGCTGTTTTTT.

The chain is built from TRBV7-2 and TRBJ2-3; D is unclear. This CDR3 contains 13 residues. Trimming stripped 0 bases from V and 5 bases from J, with 6 bases between. Germline V lookup: CDR1 SGHTA, CDR2 FQGNSA. This chain's CDR3 is CASSLASQDTQYF. In DNA, the CDR3 is TGTGCCAGCAGCTTAGCGAGCCAAGATACGCAGTATTTT. The entire variable domain, with the rest obtained from reference TRBV7-2 and TRBJ2-3, is as follows: GAGVSQSPSNKVTEKGKDVELRCDPISGHTALYWYRQSLGQGLEFLIYFQGNSAPDKSGLPSDRFSAERTGGSVSTLTIQRTQQEDSAVYLCASSLASQDTQYFGPGTRLTVL.

As regards this clonotype: One end of the junction fails to match germline, which may point to a read error. The rearrangement uses TRBV7-9 and TRBJ2-5, with D possibly being TRBD2 (5 bases). TRBJ2-7 explains the end of the DNA better; the J call may be wrong. The CDR3 length is 12 residues. In germline, CDR1 is SEHNR, CDR2 FQNEAQ (reference sequence). CDR3: CSSSLGLFEQYF. CDR3 nucleotides: TGTTCCAGCAGCTTAGGACTGTTCGAGCAGTACTTC.

CDR3 residues: CASSPGQGAGTQYF. In DNA, the CDR3 is TGCGCCAGCAGTCCCGGACAGGGGGCAGGGACCCAGTACTTC. V gene TRBV5-1 combines with J gene TRBJ2-5, with TRBD1 matching over 11 bases. This CDR3 comprises 14 residues. CDR1 and CDR2 (germline): SGHRS, YFSETQ. The trim removed 5 bases at V and 7 bases at J, leaving 7 bases unmatched.